This TCR beta chain was identified in a study of shared clonotypes between healthy human individuals. Deep-level settings were used for running the assay. The protocol was immunoSEQ multiplex PCR, while the TCRdb copy is restricted to in-frame clones and leaves out a portion. The table has 1,100,000 or so clones, around three quarters seen once. The V and J ends lost 9 bases and 1 base respectively, with 15 bases between them. From germline, CDR1 is SNHLY and CDR2 FYNNEI. This CDR3 has 14 residues. Memory CD4+ cells were the fraction left after CD45RA+ naive selection. Study findings and constraints: Naive subsets typically showed greater estimated richness than memory subsets.

This clone was counted a few times. Antigen: not known. The V call is TRBV2, the J call TRBJ1-1; D is unresolved. This clonotype was sampled from a man younger than 35 in good health. Some clones in this sample may be carry-over from other donors' samples. Sequenced input: memory CD4+ T cells from PBMCs. Subset in this sample: CD45RA-negative fraction. CDR3 DNA: TGTGCCAGGACAACACTACAGCGGAACACTGAAGCTTTCTTT. Protein: CARTTLQRNTEAFF.